These 9 T cell receptor beta chains share one sample of origin, sequenced in a study of CD8 T cells in Susac syndrome. Random hexamers served to reverse transcribe roughly 0.5 to 1 ug RNA. TCRdb re-analysed the immunoSEQ multiplex PCR reads in MiXCR, keeping a single row per CDR3 protein. The repertoire consists of approximately 110,000 distinct CDR3 sequences, with around 97% occurring once and the leading ten covering 0.09% to 0.1%. Sequences were obtained from CD4+ T cells from PBMCs. The receptors derive from a human donor in good health.

The rearrangement uses TRBV29-1 and TRBJ2-1; D gene uncertain. Per the germline V gene, CDR1 is SQVTM and CDR2 is ANQGSEA. This CDR3 spans 13 amino acids. V was shortened by 5 bases and J by 4 bases, with 12 bases between the two germline ends. The CDR3 protein is CSVFGGTYNEQFF. Here the CDR3 DNA reads TGCAGCGTTTTTGGCGGAACGTACAATGAGCAGTTCTTC.

The CDR3 bases are TGCGCCAGCAGCCAAGATATCGGGACGTACTCCTACGAGCAGTACTTC. This translates into CASSQDIGTYSYEQYF. The chain joins TRBV4-1 to TRBJ2-7; tentatively, D is TRBD1 or TRBD2 (5 bases each). Trimming stripped 0 bases from V and 0 bases from J, with 12 bases between. This CDR3 spans 16 amino acids. Germline V lookup: CDR1 MGHRA, CDR2 YSYEKL.

This chain links TRBV9 with TRBJ1-6, with D possibly being TRBD1 (5 bases). Per the germline V gene, CDR1 is SGDLS and CDR2 is YYNGEE. V gave up 2 bases and J gave up 0 bases, with 9 bases separating them. The CDR3 contains 16 residues. CDR3 nucleotide sequence: TGTGCCAGCAGCGTTCCAGGGAGCTCCTATAATTCACCCCTCCACTTT. Residues: CASSVPGSSYNSPLHF. Full variable domain (outside the CDR3, taken from reference TRBV9 and TRBJ1-6): DSGVTQTPKHLITATGQRVTLRCSPRSGDLSVYWYQQSLDQGLQFLIQYYNGEERAKGNILERFSAQQFPDLHSELNLSSLELGDSALYFCASSVPGSSYNSPLHFGNGTRLTVT.

CDR3 in amino acids: CAISESIGDRGTDTQYF. CDR3 in DNA: TGTGCCATCAGTGAGTCGATCGGGGACAGGGGCACAGATACGCAGTATTTT. The rearrangement uses TRBV10-3 and TRBJ2-3; 9 bases align to TRBD1. The V segment lost 0 bases and the J segment 1 base; nucleotides outside the gene matches: 5. The germline V gene encodes CDR1 ENHRY and CDR2 SYGVKD. The CDR3 spans 17 residues.

This chain connects TRBV29-1 to TRBJ1-2; no definite D call. This CDR3 contains 14 residues. Trimming shortened V by 1 base and J by 3 bases, and 12 bases separated the two germline ends. Germline V gene data show CDR1 as SQVTM and CDR2 as ANQGSEA. DNA of the CDR3: TGCAGCGTTGAAGTACACCTCGGTGACTATGGCTACACCTTC. This gives the protein CSVEVHLGDYGYTF. The full variable domain, in which reference TRBV29-1 and TRBJ1-2 provide the parts outside the CDR3, is SAVISQKPSRDICQRGTSLTIQCQVDSQVTMMFWYRQQPGQSLTLIATANQGSEATYESGFVIDKFPISRPNLTFSTLTVSNMSPEDSSIYLCSVEVHLGDYGYTFGSGTRLTVV.

The chain has TRBV18 and TRBJ2-5, with D unclear. Germline CDR1 KGHSH, CDR2 LQKENI. V was cut by 0 bases and J by 1 base, with 6 bases left in between. This CDR3 region has 14 residues. CDR3 bases: TGTGCCAGCTCACCACCGGTGTCCCAAGAGACCCAGTACTTC. The encoded protein is CASSPPVSQETQYF.

The genes are TRBV6-2 or TRBV6-3 and TRBJ2-7; TRBD1 matches at 7 bases. This CDR3 comprises 13 residues. The germline gives CDR1 MNHEY, CDR2 SVGEGT. The J segment lost 3 bases and the V segment lost 6 bases, leaving 5 bases of the junction unmatched. The CDR3 spells CASRHRTGYEQYF. The CDR3 DNA sequence: TGTGCCAGCAGGCACAGGACAGGCTACGAGCAGTACTTC.

The chain links TRBV7-2 to TRBJ2-5, with D uncertain. This CDR3 contains 12 residues. With 1 base removed from V and 7 bases from J, the gap between germline ends came to 7 bases. CDR1 and CDR2 from the germline V gene are SGHTA and FQGNSA. CDR3 sequence reads: CASSLDVPTQYF. DNA of the CDR3: TGTGCCAGCAGCTTAGATGTGCCGACCCAGTACTTC.

V and J are TRBV21-1 and TRBJ1-4. TRBV21-1 corresponds to a pseudogene. The CDR3 covers 13 residues. The CDR3 DNA follows: TGTGCCAGCAGCAAAGCGGCGGCAGAAAAACTGTTTTTT. This codes for CASSKAAAEKLFF.